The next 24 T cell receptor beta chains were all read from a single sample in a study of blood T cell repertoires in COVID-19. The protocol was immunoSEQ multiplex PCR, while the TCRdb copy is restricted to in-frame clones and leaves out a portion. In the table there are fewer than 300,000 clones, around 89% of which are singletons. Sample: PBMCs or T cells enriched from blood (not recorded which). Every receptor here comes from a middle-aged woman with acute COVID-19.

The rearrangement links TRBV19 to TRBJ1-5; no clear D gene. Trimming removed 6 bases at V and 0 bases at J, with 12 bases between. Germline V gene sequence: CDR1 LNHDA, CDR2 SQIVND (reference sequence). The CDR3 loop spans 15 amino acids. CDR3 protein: CASSPETSSNQPQHF. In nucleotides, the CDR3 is TGTGCCAGTAGCCCAGAAACTAGTAGCAATCAGCCCCAGCATTTT.

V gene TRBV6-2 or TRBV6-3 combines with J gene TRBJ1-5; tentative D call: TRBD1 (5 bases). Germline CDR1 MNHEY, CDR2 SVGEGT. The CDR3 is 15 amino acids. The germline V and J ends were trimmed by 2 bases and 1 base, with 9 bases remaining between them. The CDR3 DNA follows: TGTGCCAGCAGTTACCAGGGCCACAGCAATCAGCCCCAGCATTTT. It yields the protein CASSYQGHSNQPQHF.

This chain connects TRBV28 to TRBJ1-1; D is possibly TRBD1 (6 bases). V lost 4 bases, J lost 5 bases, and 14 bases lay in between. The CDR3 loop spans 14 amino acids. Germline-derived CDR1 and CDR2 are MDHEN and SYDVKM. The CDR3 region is CASSSWGRQTEAFF. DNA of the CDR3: TGTGCCAGCAGTTCATGGGGGCGGCAAACTGAAGCTTTCTTT.

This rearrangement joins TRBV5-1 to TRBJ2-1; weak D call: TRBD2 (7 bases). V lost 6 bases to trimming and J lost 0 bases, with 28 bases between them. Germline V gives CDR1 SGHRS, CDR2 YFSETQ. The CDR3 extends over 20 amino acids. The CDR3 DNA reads TGCGCCAGCATCCTGTTCGAAAAAGCGGGACAACGCGCCTCCTACAATGAGCAGTTCTTC. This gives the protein CASILFEKAGQRASYNEQFF.

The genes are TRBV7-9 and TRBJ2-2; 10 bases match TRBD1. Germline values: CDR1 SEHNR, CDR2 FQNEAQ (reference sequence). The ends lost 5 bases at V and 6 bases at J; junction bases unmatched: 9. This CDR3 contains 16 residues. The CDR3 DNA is TGTGCCAGCAGCCCCCGGGACAGGGGTTTGCCCGGGGAGCTGTTTTTT. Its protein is CASSPRDRGLPGELFF.

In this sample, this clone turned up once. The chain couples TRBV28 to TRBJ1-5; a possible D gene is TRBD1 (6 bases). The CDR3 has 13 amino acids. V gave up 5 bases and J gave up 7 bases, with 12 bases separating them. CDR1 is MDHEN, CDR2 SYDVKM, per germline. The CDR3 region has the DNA TGTGCCAGCAGTCCAGGGGATGGACAGCCCCAGCATTTT. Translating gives CASSPGDGQPQHF.

This CDR3 reads CASSSGTGGSSYNSPLHF. For the CDR3, the DNA is TGTGCCAGCAGTTCGGGGACAGGGGGGAGCTCCTATAATTCACCCCTCCACTTT. The rearrangement joins TRBV27 to TRBJ1-6; TRBD1 matches 11 bases. The CDR3 length is 18 residues. Germline V CDR1 and CDR2: MNHEY, SMNVEV (reference sequence). After removal of 4 bases from V and 0 bases from J, the junction contained 5 bases not matched to a gene.

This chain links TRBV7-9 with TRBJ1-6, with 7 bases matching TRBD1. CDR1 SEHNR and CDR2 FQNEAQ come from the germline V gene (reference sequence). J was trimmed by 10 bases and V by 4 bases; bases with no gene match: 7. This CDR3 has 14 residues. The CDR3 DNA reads TGTGCCAGCAGCTCAACCACAGGGGAATCACCCCTCCACTTT. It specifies CASSSTTGESPLHF.

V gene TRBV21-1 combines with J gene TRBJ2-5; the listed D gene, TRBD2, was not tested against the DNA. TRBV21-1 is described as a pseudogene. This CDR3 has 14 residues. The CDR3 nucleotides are TGTGCCAGCAGCAAAGCGGGACTAGCCGAGACCCAGTACTTC. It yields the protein CASSKAGLAETQYF.

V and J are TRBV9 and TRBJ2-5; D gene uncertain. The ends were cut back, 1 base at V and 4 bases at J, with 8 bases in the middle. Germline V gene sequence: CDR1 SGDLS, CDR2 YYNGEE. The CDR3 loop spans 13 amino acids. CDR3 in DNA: TGTGCCAGCAGCGTAAGTGTGCGAGAGACCCAGTACTTC. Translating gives CASSVSVRETQYF.

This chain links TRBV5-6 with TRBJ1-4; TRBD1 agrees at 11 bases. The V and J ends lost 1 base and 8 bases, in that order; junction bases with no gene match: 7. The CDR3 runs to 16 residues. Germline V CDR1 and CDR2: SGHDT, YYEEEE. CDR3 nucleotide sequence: TGTGCCAGCAGCTTGAACCGGGACAGGGGGAAGGAAAAACTGTTTTTT. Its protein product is CASSLNRDRGKEKLFF.

The DNA for the CDR3 is TGTGCCTGGAGTCCGGGGGGCGCGATGAACTATGGCTACACCTTC. Protein sequence: CAWSPGGAMNYGYTF. The chain carries TRBV30 and TRBJ1-2, with D possibly TRBD1 on 6 matching bases. Germline CDR1 is GTSNPN and CDR2 is SVGIG (reference sequence). The CDR3 consists of 15 residues. V lost 2 bases to trimming and J lost 2 bases, with 15 bases between them. Filled out from reference TRBV30 and TRBJ1-2, the complete variable domain reads SQTIHQWPATLVQPVGSPLSLECTVEGTSNPNLYWYRQAAGRGLQLLFYSVGIGQISSEVPQNLSASRPQDRQFILSSKKLLLSDSGFYLCAWSPGGAMNYGYTFGSGTRLTVV.

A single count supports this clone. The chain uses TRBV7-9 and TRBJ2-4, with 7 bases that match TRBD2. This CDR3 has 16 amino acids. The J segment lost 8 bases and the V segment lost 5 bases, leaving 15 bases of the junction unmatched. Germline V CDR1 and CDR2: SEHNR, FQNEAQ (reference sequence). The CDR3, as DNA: TGTGCCAGCAGCCCGATGGACGGCGGGAGTTTAGACATTCAGTACTTC. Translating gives CASSPMDGGSLDIQYF.

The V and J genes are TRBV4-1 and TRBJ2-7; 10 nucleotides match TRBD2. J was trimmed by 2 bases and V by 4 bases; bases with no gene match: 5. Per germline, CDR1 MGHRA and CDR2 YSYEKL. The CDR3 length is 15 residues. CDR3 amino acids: CASSRALAGPYEQYV. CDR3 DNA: TGCGCCAGCAGCCGCGCACTAGCGGGACCCTACGAGCAGTACGTC.

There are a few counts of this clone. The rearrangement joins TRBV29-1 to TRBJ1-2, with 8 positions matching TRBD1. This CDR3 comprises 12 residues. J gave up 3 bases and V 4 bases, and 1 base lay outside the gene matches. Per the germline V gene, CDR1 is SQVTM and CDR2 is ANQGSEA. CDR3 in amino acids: CSVVGQDYGYTF. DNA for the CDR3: TGCAGCGTTGTGGGACAGGACTATGGCTACACCTTC.

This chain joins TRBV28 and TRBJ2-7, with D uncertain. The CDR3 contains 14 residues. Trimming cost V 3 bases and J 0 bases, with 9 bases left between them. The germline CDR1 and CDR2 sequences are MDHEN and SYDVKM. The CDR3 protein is CASSFSDISYEQYF. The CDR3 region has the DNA TGTGCCAGCAGTTTCTCCGACATCTCCTACGAGCAGTACTTC. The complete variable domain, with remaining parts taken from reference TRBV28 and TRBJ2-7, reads DVKVTQSSRYLVKRTGEKVFLECVQDMDHENMFWYRQDPGLGLRLIYFSYDVKMKEKGDIPEGYSVSREKKERFSLILESASTNQTSMYLCASSFSDISYEQYFGPGTRLTVT.

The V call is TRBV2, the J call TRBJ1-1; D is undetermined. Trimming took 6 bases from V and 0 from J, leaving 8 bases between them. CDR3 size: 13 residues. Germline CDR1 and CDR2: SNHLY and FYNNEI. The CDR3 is CASRLNMNTEAFF. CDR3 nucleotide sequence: TGTGCCAGCAGATTAAACATGAACACTGAAGCTTTCTTT. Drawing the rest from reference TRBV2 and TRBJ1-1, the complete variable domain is EPEVTQTPSHQVTQMGQEVILRCVPISNHLYFYWYRQILGQKVEFLVSFYNNEISEKSEIFDDQFSVERPDGSNFTLKIRSTKLEDSAMYFCASRLNMNTEAFFGQGTRLTVV.

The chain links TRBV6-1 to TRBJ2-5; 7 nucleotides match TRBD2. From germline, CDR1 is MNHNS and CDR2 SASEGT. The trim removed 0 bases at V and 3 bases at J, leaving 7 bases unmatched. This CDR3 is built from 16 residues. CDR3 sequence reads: CASSEADGSGKETQYF. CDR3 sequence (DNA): TGTGCCAGCAGTGAAGCAGATGGCAGCGGGAAAGAGACCCAGTACTTC.

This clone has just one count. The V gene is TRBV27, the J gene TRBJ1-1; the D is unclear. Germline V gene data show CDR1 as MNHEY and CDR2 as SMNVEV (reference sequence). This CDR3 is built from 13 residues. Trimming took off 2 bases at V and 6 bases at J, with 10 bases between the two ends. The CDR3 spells CASSLGREAEAFF. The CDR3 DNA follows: TGTGCCAGCAGTTTAGGGAGGGAGGCTGAAGCTTTCTTT.

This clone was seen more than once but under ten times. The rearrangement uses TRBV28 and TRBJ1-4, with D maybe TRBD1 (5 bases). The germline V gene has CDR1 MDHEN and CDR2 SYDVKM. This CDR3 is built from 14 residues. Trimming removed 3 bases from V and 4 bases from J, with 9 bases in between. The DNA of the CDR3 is TGTGCCAGCAGTTTCGACAGAGTTAATGAAAAACTGTTTTTT. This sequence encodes CASSFDRVNEKLFF.

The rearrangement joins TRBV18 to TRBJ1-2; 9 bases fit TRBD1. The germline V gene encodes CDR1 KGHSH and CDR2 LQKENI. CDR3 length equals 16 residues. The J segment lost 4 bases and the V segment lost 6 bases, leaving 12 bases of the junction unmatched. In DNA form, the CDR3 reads TGTGCCAGCTCCTTTGGGCGTGGACAGGGGAGCTATGGCTACACCTTC. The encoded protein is CASSFGRGQGSYGYTF. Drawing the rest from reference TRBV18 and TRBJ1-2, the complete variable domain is NAGVMQNPRHLVRRRGQEARLRCSPMKGHSHVYWYRQLPEEGLKFMVYLQKENIIDESGMPKERFSAEFPKEGPSILRIQQVVRGDSAAYFCASSFGRGQGSYGYTFGSGTRLTVV.

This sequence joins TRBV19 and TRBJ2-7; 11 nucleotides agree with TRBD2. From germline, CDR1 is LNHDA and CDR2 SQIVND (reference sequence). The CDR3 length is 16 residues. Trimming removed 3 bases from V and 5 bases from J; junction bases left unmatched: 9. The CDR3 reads CASSMRIAGGYHEQYF. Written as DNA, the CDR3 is TGTGCCAGTAGTATGAGAATAGCGGGAGGGTACCACGAGCAGTACTTC.

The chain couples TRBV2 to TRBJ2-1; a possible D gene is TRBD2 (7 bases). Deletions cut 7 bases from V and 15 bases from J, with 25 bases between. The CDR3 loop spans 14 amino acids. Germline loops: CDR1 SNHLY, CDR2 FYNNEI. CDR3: CASNLGGTRRVRFF. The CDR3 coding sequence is TGTGCCAGCAACCTGGGGGGGACAAGGAGGGTTCGGTTCTTC.

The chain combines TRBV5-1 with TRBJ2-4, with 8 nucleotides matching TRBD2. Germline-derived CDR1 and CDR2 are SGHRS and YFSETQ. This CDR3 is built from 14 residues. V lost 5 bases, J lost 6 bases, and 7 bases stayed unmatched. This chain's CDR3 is CASRSGGPVNIQYF. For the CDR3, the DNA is TGCGCCAGCAGGAGCGGGGGACCGGTAAACATTCAGTACTTC.